This TCR beta chain emerged from a study of blood T cell repertoires in COVID-19. On the study more broadly: Both acute and convalescent COVID-19 samples were obtained from the United States, Italy and Spain.

The J segment lost 1 base and the V segment lost 10 bases, leaving 3 bases of the junction unmatched. The CDR3 length is 15 residues. Germline V gene sequence: CDR1 KGHDR, CDR2 SFDVKD. Source study methods: Estimates of nucleated cell counts were drawn from the amplification of reference gene primers. TCRdb's copy holds only in-frame clones and misses some; the assay was immunoSEQ multiplex PCR. D and trimming come from the DNA, and the V and J calls and clone size come from that table. The sample consists of 75,000 to 90,000 clones, more than 75% of them appearing once. This clone was detected a few times.

This chain links TRBV24-1 with TRBJ2-5, with 15 bases identical to TRBD2. Sample: peripheral blood. The TCR sequence derives from a man between 45 and 60 years old with active or convalescent COVID-19. CDR3: CATAGLAGGQETQYF. CDR3 coding DNA: TGTGCCACTGCGGGACTAGCGGGGGGCCAAGAGACCCAGTACTTC.